The rows below give T cell receptor beta chains drawn from one sample of a study of immune heterogeneity within non-small cell lung tumors. TCRdb redid the calling of the multiplex PCR reads with MiXCR, one entry per CDR3 protein. The table shows 8,000 to 11,000 distinct CDR3 sequences, with 17% occurring only once. The sample consisted of lung tumor tissue. Receptors originate from a middle-aged man with non-small cell lung cancer. CDR3s include the opening cysteine and the closing phenylalanine or tryptophan. D genes are given only for firm matches. Rows may omit the clone size; those that give it use once, few, many or a size class.

clone_size: .; v_call: TRBV6-5; j_call: TRBJ2-1; d_call: .; cdr3_nt: TGTGCCAGCAGTTACGAGGCGGGAATCTACAATGAGCAGTTCTTC; cdr3_aa: CASSYEAGIYNEQFF
clone_size: medium-sized; v_call: TRBV6-5; j_call: TRBJ2-1; d_call: .; cdr3_nt: TGTGCCAGCAGTTACGGTGGGACAAATAACAATGAGCAGTTCTTC; cdr3_aa: CASSYGGTNNNEQFF
clone_size: many; v_call: TRBV20-1; j_call: TRBJ1-4; d_call: TRBD1; cdr3_nt: TGCAGTGCTAGAGGGGGACAGGGGGACTCAACTAATGAAAAACTGTTTTTT; cdr3_aa: CSARGGQGDSTNEKLFF
clone_size: many; v_call: TRBV20-1; j_call: TRBJ2-3; d_call: TRBD2; cdr3_nt: TGCAGTGCTAGCCGAGCGGGAGTGTCAGATACGCAGTATTTT; cdr3_aa: CSASRAGVSDTQYF
clone_size: few; v_call: TRBV6-2/TRBV6-3; j_call: TRBJ1-5; d_call: .; cdr3_nt: TGTGCCAGCAGTTACTCAGGGGACAATCAGCCCCAGCATTTT; cdr3_aa: CASSYSGDNQPQHF
clone_size: many; v_call: TRBV9; j_call: TRBJ2-3; d_call: .; cdr3_nt: TGTGCCAGCAGCGTAGCTACAAATACGCAGTATTTT; cdr3_aa: CASSVATNTQYF
clone_size: many; v_call: TRBV20-1; j_call: TRBJ2-5; d_call: TRBD2; cdr3_nt: TGCAGTGCTCCCCCAGCGGGGCCACAAGAGACCCAGTACTTC; cdr3_aa: CSAPPAGPQETQYF
clone_size: many; v_call: TRBV2; j_call: TRBJ1-2; d_call: .; cdr3_nt: TGTGCCACCACGAAGGGGGTTTATGGCTACACCTTC; cdr3_aa: CATTKGVYGYTF
clone_size: medium-sized; v_call: TRBV11-2; j_call: TRBJ2-2; d_call: .; cdr3_nt: TGTGCCAGCAGCTCGACGACCTCTTCTGGGACCGGGGAGCTGTTTTTT; cdr3_aa: CASSSTTSSGTGELFF
clone_size: medium-sized; v_call: TRBV7-6; j_call: TRBJ2-2; d_call: .; cdr3_nt: TGTGCCAGCAGCTTAGGTTCGCCAGGGGAGTACACCGGGGAGCTGTTTTTT; cdr3_aa: CASSLGSPGEYTGELFF
clone_size: many; v_call: TRBV9; j_call: TRBJ2-5; d_call: TRBD1; cdr3_nt: TGTGCCAGCAGCGATACCTCCGGGACAGGGCTTGAGACCCAGTACTTC; cdr3_aa: CASSDTSGTGLETQYF
clone_size: many; v_call: TRBV7-2; j_call: TRBJ2-3; d_call: .; cdr3_nt: TGTGCCAGCAGCTCCCCCTTTGAGCGCGGAGATACGCAGTATTTT; cdr3_aa: CASSSPFERGDTQYF
clone_size: .; v_call: TRBV4-3; j_call: TRBJ2-7; d_call: .; cdr3_nt: TGCGCCAACAGCCAAGATCTGGACTTAAACGAGCAGTACTTC; cdr3_aa: CANSQDLDLNEQYF
clone_size: many; v_call: TRBV2; j_call: TRBJ1-5; d_call: .; cdr3_nt: TGTGCCAGCAGTTTCGCAGGGGCAATGGATCAGCCCCAGCATTTT; cdr3_aa: CASSFAGAMDQPQHF